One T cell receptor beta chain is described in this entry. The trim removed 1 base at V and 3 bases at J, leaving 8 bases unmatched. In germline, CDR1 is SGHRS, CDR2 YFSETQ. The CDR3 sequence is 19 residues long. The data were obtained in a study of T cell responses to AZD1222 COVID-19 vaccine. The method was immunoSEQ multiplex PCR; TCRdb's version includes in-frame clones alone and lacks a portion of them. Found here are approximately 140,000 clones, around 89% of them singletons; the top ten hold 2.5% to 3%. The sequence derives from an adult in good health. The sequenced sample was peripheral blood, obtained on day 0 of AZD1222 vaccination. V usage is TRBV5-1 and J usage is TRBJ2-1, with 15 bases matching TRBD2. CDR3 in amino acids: CASSLNGLAGGPLYNEQFF. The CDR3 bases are TGCGCCAGCAGCTTGAATGGACTAGCGGGAGGGCCCCTCTACAATGAGCAGTTCTTC.